Shown below are 13 T cell receptor beta chains from a single sample sequenced in a study of cytomegalovirus exposure and HLA in healthy donors. 60 Vbeta and 13 Jbeta primers were used in PCR. Produced via immunoSEQ multiplex PCR; TCRdb's table is partial and in-frame only. This listing includes more than 95,000 clones. The sequencing input was PBMCs. The receptors stem from a man aged 40-50 years in good health and CMV-seronegative.

The rearrangement links TRBV19 to TRBJ2-5; 7 nucleotides match TRBD1. This CDR3 region has 14 residues. V lost 3 bases, J lost 5 bases, and 6 bases stayed unmatched. Germline V gives CDR1 LNHDA, CDR2 SQIVND (reference sequence). CDR3 nucleotide sequence: TGTGCCAGTAGTATTGGGGGACAGTCCGAGACCCAGTACTTC. Its translation is CASSIGGQSETQYF.

V usage is TRBV13 and J usage is TRBJ2-3; D not certain. Trimming pared 1 base from V and 6 bases from J, leaving 8 bases between. The germline V gene encodes CDR1 PRHDT and CDR2 FYEKMQ (reference sequence). The CDR3 loop spans 13 amino acids. The CDR3 region is CASSLVTRDTQYF. The CDR3 DNA is TGTGCCAGCAGCTTAGTTACTCGGGATACGCAGTATTTT.

The genes are TRBV14 and TRBJ1-2; perhaps TRBD1 as D (5 bases). This CDR3 has 13 residues. V shed 6 bases and J shed 4 bases, with 12 bases lying between them. Germline V lookup: CDR1 SGHDN, CDR2 FVKESK. In DNA form, the CDR3 reads TGTGCCAGCAGTCCTACAGGACCCTATGGCTACACCTTC. Amino acids: CASSPTGPYGYTF.

The chain links TRBV10-3 to TRBJ1-6; D remains ambiguous. The CDR3 extends over 15 amino acids. Germline V gives CDR1 ENHRY, CDR2 SYGVKD. Trimming took off 2 bases at V and 3 bases at J, with 8 bases between the two ends. The CDR3 is CAISEGEFYNSPLHF. DNA of the CDR3: TGTGCCATCAGTGAGGGGGAGTTCTATAATTCACCCCTCCACTTT.

V is TRBV29-1 and J is TRBJ1-2; TRBD1 agrees at 7 bases. The J segment lost 3 bases and the V segment lost 4 bases, leaving 5 bases of the junction unmatched. Germline V gives CDR1 SQVTM, CDR2 ANQGSEA. This CDR3 region has 13 residues. The CDR3 bases are TGCAGCGTTGCCACAGGGGCTGACTATGGCTACACCTTC. Its protein is CSVATGADYGYTF.

The chain uses TRBV28 and TRBJ1-5; D ambiguous. From germline, CDR1 is MDHEN and CDR2 SYDVKM. Trimming cost V 5 bases and J 0 bases, with 8 bases left between them. The CDR3 runs 14 residues. The CDR3 here is CASSLDNSNQPQHF. CDR3 coding DNA: TGTGCCAGCAGTCTCGACAATAGCAATCAGCCCCAGCATTTT.

The chain links TRBV29-1 to TRBJ1-1; 11 bases fit TRBD1. The J segment lost 7 bases and the V segment lost 5 bases, leaving 9 bases of the junction unmatched. Germline V gene data show CDR1 as SQVTM and CDR2 as ANQGSEA. CDR3 size: 14 residues. The CDR3 reads CSVWTGGLSIEAFF. In DNA, the CDR3 is TGCAGCGTTTGGACAGGGGGCCTTTCAATTGAAGCTTTCTTT.

This chain links TRBV19 with TRBJ2-7; 10 bases map to TRBD1. V shed 4 bases and J 9 bases; nucleotides not matched to a gene: 3. CDR1 and CDR2 from the germline V gene are LNHDA and SQIVND (reference sequence). CDR3 length: 12 residues. The CDR3 protein is CASSSRDRGQYF. The CDR3, as DNA: TGTGCCAGTAGTAGCCGGGACAGGGGGCAGTACTTC. The full variable domain, in which reference TRBV19 and TRBJ2-7 provide the parts outside the CDR3, is DGGITQSPKYLFRKEGQNVTLSCEQNLNHDAMYWYRQDPGQGLRLIYYSQIVNDFQKGDIAEGYSVSREKKESFPLTVTSAQKNPTAFYLCASSSRDRGQYFGPGTRLTVT.

The rearrangement links TRBV19 to TRBJ2-1; 7 bases line up with TRBD1. This CDR3 is built from 14 residues. Germline V gene data show CDR1 as LNHDA and CDR2 as SQIVND (reference sequence). V shed 3 bases and J 9 bases; nucleotides not matched to a gene: 8. CDR3 sequence reads: CASSMETGYAEQFF. DNA for the CDR3: TGTGCCAGTAGTATGGAGACAGGGTATGCTGAGCAGTTCTTC.

This chain uses TRBV30 with TRBJ2-2; TRBD1 might be the D (6 bases). The CDR3 is 15 residues long. The ends were cut back, 0 bases at V and 0 bases at J, with 8 bases in the middle. The germline V gene has CDR1 GTSNPN and CDR2 SVGIG (reference sequence). CDR3 region: CAWSVDRTNTGELFF. As DNA, the CDR3 is TGTGCCTGGAGTGTTGACAGGACGAACACCGGGGAGCTGTTTTTT.

The V gene is TRBV6-1, the J gene TRBJ2-3; maybe TRBD2 (5 bases). Germline CDR1 and CDR2: MNHNS and SASEGT. Trimming left V 7 bases short and J 2 bases short, with 10 bases between. The CDR3 has 13 amino acids. The CDR3 spells CASMVRDTDTQYF. DNA for the CDR3: TGTGCCAGCATGGTGAGGGACACAGATACGCAGTATTTT.

The rearrangement links TRBV6-6 to TRBJ1-5; maybe TRBD1 (5 bases). Germline V gives CDR1 MNHNY, CDR2 SVGAGI (reference sequence). V was clipped by 6 bases and J by 0 bases, with 12 bases between them. The CDR3 sequence is 15 residues long. As DNA, the CDR3 is TGTGCCAGCAGACCGGCAGGGAATAGCAATCAGCCCCAGCATTTT. The encoded protein is CASRPAGNSNQPQHF.

This chain connects TRBV2 to TRBJ2-5; a weak D match, TRBD2 (5 bases). With 3 bases removed from V and 5 bases from J, the gap between germline ends came to 16 bases. This CDR3 has 15 residues. Germline CDR1 reads SNHLY; CDR2 reads FYNNEI. This CDR3 is CASSDLGGGVETQYF. Written as DNA, the CDR3 is TGTGCCAGCAGTGATCTCGGAGGAGGAGTGGAGACCCAGTACTTC. Variable domain in full (rest from reference TRBV2 and TRBJ2-5): EPEVTQTPSHQVTQMGQEVILRCVPISNHLYFYWYRQILGQKVEFLVSFYNNEISEKSEIFDDQFSVERPDGSNFTLKIRSTKLEDSAMYFCASSDLGGGVETQYFGPGTRLLVL.